This passage covers 9 T cell receptor beta chains from one sample sequenced in a study of T cell responses to AZD1222 COVID-19 vaccine. Sequenced by immunoSEQ multiplex PCR; TCRdb stores in-frame clones only, minus some. The sample contains about 200,000 clones, about 93% of which appear only once. The specimen was peripheral blood, collected 28 days after the second AZD1222 dose. These receptors all come from an adult who received the AZD1222 COVID-19 vaccine.

The chain carries TRBV7-6 and TRBJ2-2; the D gene is possibly TRBD2 (5 bases). CDR1 is SGHVS and CDR2 is FNYEAQ in the germline V gene. V was shortened by 4 bases and J by 6 bases, with 12 bases between the two germline ends. The CDR3 extends over 14 amino acids. The CDR3 reads CASSSDYTSGELFF. CDR3 DNA sequence: TGTGCCAGCAGCTCCGACTATACCTCCGGGGAGCTGTTTTTT.

V gene TRBV6-5 combines with J gene TRBJ1-5, with 7 bases matching TRBD1. Germline values: CDR1 MNHEY, CDR2 SVGAGI. CDR3 length: 15 amino acids. Germline trimming cut 5 bases from V and 9 bases from J; bases unmatched to any gene: 13. The CDR3 sequence is CASSIKQGGSGPQHF. CDR3 DNA sequence: TGTGCCAGCAGTATCAAACAAGGGGGCTCTGGGCCCCAGCATTTT.

The chain joins TRBV7-9 to TRBJ1-1, with a weak D call TRBD1 (5 bases). CDR1 and CDR2 from the germline V gene are SEHNR and FQNEAQ (reference sequence). The V end was cut by 4 bases, the J end by 5 bases, with 14 bases between. The CDR3 is 14 residues long. This CDR3 is CASSSDIARTEAFF. The CDR3 DNA reads as TGTGCCAGCAGCTCGGACATCGCACGGACTGAAGCTTTCTTT.

The rearrangement joins TRBV7-8 to TRBJ1-5; D call uncertain. The CDR3 extends over 17 amino acids. Germline V gene data show CDR1 as SGHVS and CDR2 as FQNEAQ. Trimming shortened V by 5 bases and J by 4 bases, and 21 bases separated the two germline ends. The CDR3 loop reads CASSKTYRHLLNQPQHF. The CDR3 nucleotides are TGTGCCAGCAGCAAGACTTACCGACACCTACTTAATCAGCCCCAGCATTTT.

V usage is TRBV7-4 and J usage is TRBJ1-5, with D possibly matching TRBD1 (5 bases). The CDR3 runs 16 residues. Germline loops: CDR1 SGHVT, CDR2 SQSDAQ. Trimming pared 1 base from V and 2 bases from J, leaving 12 bases between. The CDR3 nucleotides are TGTGCCAGCAGCTTAGGACAGCCGGCGGGCAATCAGCCCCAGCATTTT. Translation gives CASSLGQPAGNQPQHF.

The V call is TRBV3-1 (or the pseudogene TRBV3-2), the J call TRBJ1-6; possible D gene TRBD1, 5 bases. The length of the CDR3 is 15 residues. The ends were cut back, 0 bases at V and 7 bases at J, with 10 bases in the middle. The germline CDR1 and CDR2 sequences are LGHDT and YNNKEL (reference sequence). In DNA, the CDR3 is TGTGCCAGCAGCCAAGATTCCGGGGGGAATTCACCCCTCCACTTT. It codes for CASSQDSGGNSPLHF.

This clone has only one observation. The J gene is TRBJ1-6, the V gene TRBV19; the D is unclear. This CDR3 is built from 13 residues. The germline V and J ends were trimmed by 7 bases and 8 bases, with 12 bases remaining between them. Germline V gene sequence: CDR1 LNHDA, CDR2 SQIVND (reference sequence). The CDR3 region is CASIDLRHSPLHF. CDR3 bases: TGTGCCAGTATAGACCTGAGACATTCACCCCTCCACTTT. The full variable domain, with the rest looked up from reference TRBV19 and TRBJ1-6, is DGGITQSPKYLFRKEGQNVTLSCEQNLNHDAMYWYRQDPGQGLRLIYYSQIVNDFQKGDIAEGYSVSREKKESFPLTVTSAQKNPTAFYLCASIDLRHSPLHFGNGTRLTVT.

V and J are TRBV7-2 and TRBJ2-7, with D possibly called TRBD1 or TRBD2 (5 bases each). Germline values: CDR1 SGHTA, CDR2 FQGNSA. Trimming took off 5 bases at V and 7 bases at J, with 15 bases between the two ends. The CDR3 loop spans 13 amino acids. The CDR3 protein is CASSQYGAGEQYF. The CDR3 DNA reads as TGTGCCAGCAGCCAGTACGGGGCAGGGGAGCAGTACTTC.

There are a few counts of this clone. The chain employs TRBV5-4 and TRBJ2-6; no reliable D call. The V gene's germline CDR1 is SGHNT and CDR2 YYREEE (reference sequence). V lost 1 base and J 0 bases, leaving 5 bases between the germline ends. The CDR3 sequence is 15 residues long. CDR3 region: CASSLRVSGANVLTF. The CDR3, as DNA: TGTGCCAGCAGCTTGCGGGTCTCTGGGGCCAACGTCCTGACTTTC.